A single TCR beta chain is shown here with its context. What it recognizes is unknown. This specimen comes from a study of OX40 agonist ivuxolimab in advanced cancers. Across the study: An anti-OX40 (CD134) antibody with agonistic activity, ivuxolimab, was administered to patients. Averaging 60 years in age, with a range of about 20 to 90, the cohort was 82.7% male.

The J segment lost 2 bases and the V segment lost 5 bases, leaving 2 bases of the junction unmatched. In germline, CDR1 is PRHDT, CDR2 FYEKMQ (reference sequence). The CDR3 consists of 13 residues. Sequencing used immunoSEQ multiplex PCR; TCRdb keeps in-frame clones, though not all of them. The data hold roughly 63,000 clones, with 75% to 90% observed a single time. Exclusion of a patient followed from autoimmune disease history or systemic immunosuppression. Regarding the study as a whole: In CD8+ T cells, expanded clones were on average more numerous than in CD4+.

This chain connects TRBV13 to TRBJ1-2; TRBD1 aligns across 7 bases. This sample comprised CD4+ or CD8+ T cells sorted from blood, obtained in a trial of the OX40 agonist ivuxolimab. This TCR came from an adult with an advanced solid tumor such as melanoma, head and neck, liver or kidney cancer. The CDR3 spells CASSQGQNYGYTF. For the CDR3, the DNA is TGTGCCAGCAGCCAGGGACAGAACTATGGCTACACCTTC.